These 24 T cell receptor beta chains were all obtained from the same sample, sequenced in a study of blood T cells in healthy people across ages. A second PCR, run for roughly 7 to 12 cycles, used a sample-barcoded 5' primer plus a J-beta primer mix. MiXCR was run by TCRdb on the 5' RACE reads, yielding one entry per CDR3 protein. The data show just over 800,000 distinct CDR3 sequences, 62% seen once. Sequenced material: blood. The source is a man younger than 45 in good health.

The genes are TRBV12-3 or TRBV12-4 and TRBJ2-7; D gene unclear. The CDR3 has 13 residues. Deletions cut 2 bases from V and 5 bases from J, with 10 bases between. The CDR3: CASSLLGDDEQYF. The CDR3 DNA reads as TGTGCCAGCAGTTTACTGGGTGACGACGAGCAGTACTTC.

This chain connects TRBV12-3 or TRBV12-4 to TRBJ2-1, with 11 positions matching TRBD1. The CDR3 spans 14 residues. V lost 5 bases, J lost 8 bases, and 5 bases stayed unmatched. CDR3 sequence reads: CASSPRTGGDEQFF. In DNA, the CDR3 is TGTGCCAGCAGTCCTCGGACAGGGGGCGATGAGCAGTTCTTC.

Regarding this clonotype: Sequence at one end of the junction differs from germline and may be a read error. The rearrangement uses TRBV4-3 and TRBJ2-1; D is ambiguous. The CDR3 runs to 14 residues. CDR1 is LGHNA, CDR2 YSLEER, per germline. The CDR3 loop is CASSQALEVDEQFF. The CDR3 nucleotides read TGCGCCAGCAGTCAAGCGTTAGAAGTGGATGAGCAGTTCTTC.

The chain employs TRBV5-5 and TRBJ2-1, with D perhaps matching TRBD1 (5 bases). The CDR3 loop spans 14 amino acids. Between the trimmed V and J ends, which lost 1 base and 8 bases, there was a span of 13 bases. Germline-derived CDR1 and CDR2 are SGHKS and YYEKEE (reference sequence). The CDR3 DNA reads TGTGCCAGCAGCTTGAGACAGTTTTCGGATGAGCAGTTCTTC. Translation gives CASSLRQFSDEQFF.

The genes are TRBV20-1 and TRBJ2-5; 11 positions match TRBD2. Germline CDR1 is DFQATT and CDR2 is SNEGSKA (reference sequence). The length of the CDR3 is 15 residues. After removal of 6 bases from V and 7 bases from J, the junction contained 13 bases not matched to a gene. CDR3 nucleotides: TGCAGTGCGCCCTCTCTAGCGGGGGGCCCTGGGACCCAGTACTTC. Protein: CSAPSLAGGPGTQYF.

This clonotype was seen only once. V is TRBV9 and J is TRBJ2-1; 10 bases fit TRBD1. Germline CDR1 SGDLS, CDR2 YYNGEE. V gave up 4 bases and J gave up 6 bases; unmatched junction bases: 4. This CDR3 comprises 14 residues. The CDR3 bases are TGTGCCAGCAGCTTCAGGACAGGGGGCAATGAGCAGTTCTTC. Its translation: CASSFRTGGNEQFF.

This clonotype has more than one count but fewer than ten. This sequence joins TRBV2 and TRBJ1-2; no reliable D call. In germline, CDR1 is SNHLY, CDR2 FYNNEI. V was clipped by 3 bases and J by 7 bases, with 9 bases between them. This CDR3 comprises 12 residues. Here the CDR3 DNA reads TGTGCCAGCAGTGAGAGTGGCAGTGGCTACACCTTC. Amino acid sequence: CASSESGSGYTF.

The rearrangement links TRBV3-1 to TRBJ2-7, with D unresolved. Looked up from germline, CDR1 is LGHDT and CDR2 is YNNKEL (reference sequence). There are 13 residues in the CDR3. V gave up 0 bases and J gave up 8 bases, with 11 bases separating them. The CDR3 DNA follows: TGTGCCAGCAGCCAAGATTCCTCCCTTCAGCAGTACTTC. Translated, it gives CASSQDSSLQQYF.

The chain links TRBV14 to TRBJ1-1; the match to TRBD1 covers 7 bases. Germline V lookup: CDR1 SGHDN, CDR2 FVKESK. V lost 4 bases, J lost 6 bases, and 8 bases stayed unmatched. This CDR3 is 14 amino acids long. The CDR3 protein is CASSRFRGSSEAFF. The CDR3, as DNA: TGTGCCAGCAGCCGATTCAGGGGGTCGTCTGAAGCTTTCTTT.

This clonotype was observed a few times. V is TRBV7-3 and J is TRBJ2-5; 12 nucleotides agree with TRBD2. There are 16 residues in the CDR3. V lost 5 bases and J lost 1; bases outside the gene matches: 5. Per germline, CDR1 SGHTA and CDR2 FQGTGA. The CDR3 spells CASSPWTSGVQETQYF. The CDR3 DNA is TGTGCCAGCAGCCCGTGGACTAGCGGGGTCCAAGAGACCCAGTACTTC.

This clonotype showed up just a few times. The rearrangement joins TRBV7-2 to TRBJ2-1; 13 positions match TRBD2. The germline V gene encodes CDR1 SGHTA and CDR2 FQGNSA. CDR3 size: 16 residues. V lost 5 bases, J lost 9 bases, and 10 bases stayed unmatched. The CDR3 region has the DNA TGTGCCAGCAGCAAAACTAGCGGGGGGGCCATTTTTGAGCAGTTCTTC. Translating it yields CASSKTSGGAIFEQFF.

The chain links TRBV20-1 to TRBJ2-5; 7 positions match TRBD2. Germline values: CDR1 DFQATT, CDR2 SNEGSKA (reference sequence). Trimming at V came to 2 bases and at J to 2 bases, leaving 2 bases not matched to a gene. The CDR3 spans 13 residues. Here the CDR3 DNA reads TGCAGTGCTAGACGGGGGGATCAAGAGACCCAGTACTTC. It is translated as CSARRGDQETQYF.

The V and J genes are TRBV18 and TRBJ2-5; D is unclear. V dropped 4 bases and J dropped 11 bases, with 20 bases sitting between them. Germline V lookup: CDR1 KGHSH, CDR2 LQKENI. This CDR3 spans 14 amino acids. This CDR3 reads CASSLRTLVDEQYF. CDR3 bases: TGTGCCAGCTCACTTCGGACCCTAGTCGATGAGCAGTACTTC.

The V and J genes are TRBV6-5 and TRBJ2-5; 9 bases are a match to TRBD1. In germline, CDR1 is MNHEY, CDR2 SVGAGI. Trimming removed 6 bases from V and 11 bases from J; junction bases left unmatched: 7. This CDR3 is built from 12 residues. CDR3 in amino acids: CASSLGTGRQYF. CDR3 bases: TGTGCCAGCAGCCTAGGGACAGGGAGGCAGTACTTC.

V and J are TRBV4-3 and TRBJ2-7; no reliable D call. V was pared by 3 bases and J by 2 bases, with 8 bases between. Germline loops: CDR1 LGHNA, CDR2 YSLEER. The CDR3 runs to 13 residues. CDR3 amino acids: CASSQGYAYEQYF. The CDR3, as DNA: TGCGCCAGCAGCCAGGGCTACGCCTACGAGCAGTACTTC.

This chain connects TRBV6-5 to TRBJ1-4, with TRBD1 identical over 9 bases. Germline V lookup: CDR1 MNHEY, CDR2 SVGAGI. CDR3 length: 13 amino acids. V shed 5 bases and J 8 bases; nucleotides not matched to a gene: 3. The CDR3 DNA reads TGTGCCAGCAGTACAGGGGGCCAGGAAAAACTGTTTTTT. Translated, it gives CASSTGGQEKLFF.

The rearrangement links TRBV6-5 to TRBJ2-1, with D perhaps TRBD1 (6 bases). The CDR3 length is 13 residues. CDR1 is MNHEY, CDR2 SVGAGI, per germline. Trimming took off 6 bases at V and 7 bases at J, with 13 bases between the two ends. Here the CDR3 DNA reads TGTGCCAGCAGCCGTATAGACAGGAATGAGCAGTTCTTC. Its protein product is CASSRIDRNEQFF.

With respect to this clonotype: The junction departs from the called germline gene at one end, perhaps through a read error. This chain links TRBV20-1 with TRBJ2-1; the match to TRBD2 covers 9 bases. The CDR3 consists of 18 residues. CDR1 and CDR2 from the germline V gene are DFQATT and SNEGSKA (reference sequence). The CDR3 DNA sequence: TGCAATGCTAGAGGGGGTAGCGGGGGACATGGCCTTCTTGCTGAGCAGTTCTTC. Residues: CNARGGSGGHGLLAEQFF.

V gene TRBV7-2 combines with J gene TRBJ2-1, with D uncertain. The CDR3 runs to 16 residues. Looked up from germline, CDR1 is SGHTA and CDR2 is FQGNSA. The V gene lost 1 base and the J gene lost 3 bases, with 13 bases spanning the gap. CDR3 protein: CASSLGTRRFYNEQFF. The CDR3 nucleotides read TGTGCCAGCAGCTTAGGGACCCGAAGGTTCTACAATGAGCAGTTCTTC. The complete variable domain, with remaining parts taken from reference TRBV7-2 and TRBJ2-1, reads GAGVSQSPSNKVTEKGKDVELRCDPISGHTALYWYRQSLGQGLEFLIYFQGNSAPDKSGLPSDRFSAERTGGSVSTLTIQRTQQEDSAVYLCASSLGTRRFYNEQFFGPGTRLTVL.

The chain uses TRBV3-1 and TRBJ2-7; 11 nucleotides align to TRBD2. Germline V gene data show CDR1 as LGHDT and CDR2 as YNNKEL (reference sequence). The CDR3 is made up of 13 amino acids. V was clipped by 4 bases and J by 12 bases; unmatched bases: 8. The DNA for the CDR3 is TGTGCCAGCAGCCTAGCGGGGGGGCTGATTTCGTACTTC. This sequence encodes CASSLAGGLISYF.

This chain uses TRBV13 with TRBJ2-1; 7 nucleotides line up with TRBD2. V gave up 5 bases and J gave up 8 bases; unmatched junction bases: 9. Germline CDR1 reads PRHDT; CDR2 reads FYEKMQ (reference sequence). This CDR3 is built from 14 residues. CDR3 protein: CASSPLGGMDEQFF. The CDR3, as DNA: TGTGCCAGCAGCCCCCTCGGGGGGATGGATGAGCAGTTCTTC.

The chain joins TRBV6-2 or TRBV6-3 to TRBJ2-1; 8 bases agree with TRBD2. This CDR3 contains 18 residues. CDR1 and CDR2 (germline): MNHEY, SVGEGT. With 0 bases clipped from V and 2 bases from J, the junction kept 9 bases outside the gene matches. As DNA, the CDR3 is TGTGCCAGCAGTTACTCGAGGGCGTCCGGGGGGGCCTACAATGAGCAGTTCTTC. This sequence encodes CASSYSRASGGAYNEQFF.

The genes are TRBV7-9 and TRBJ1-2; D may be TRBD1 (6 bases). CDR3 size: 15 residues. V shed 5 bases and J shed 4 bases, with 17 bases lying between them. Germline values: CDR1 SEHNR, CDR2 FQNEAQ (reference sequence). CDR3 DNA sequence: TGTGCCAGCAGCCCGGACAGCCCTTCACTCTATGGCTACACCTTC. Its translation is CASSPDSPSLYGYTF.

The chain couples TRBV6-6 to TRBJ1-5; D gene ambiguous. V was cut by 0 bases and J by 7 bases, with 16 bases left in between. Per germline, CDR1 MNHNY and CDR2 SVGAGI (reference sequence). CDR3 length equals 16 residues. For the CDR3, the DNA is TGTGCCAGCAGTTACTCGAAGCCCGTGGAGGTCCAGCCCCAGCATTTT. It translates to CASSYSKPVEVQPQHF.